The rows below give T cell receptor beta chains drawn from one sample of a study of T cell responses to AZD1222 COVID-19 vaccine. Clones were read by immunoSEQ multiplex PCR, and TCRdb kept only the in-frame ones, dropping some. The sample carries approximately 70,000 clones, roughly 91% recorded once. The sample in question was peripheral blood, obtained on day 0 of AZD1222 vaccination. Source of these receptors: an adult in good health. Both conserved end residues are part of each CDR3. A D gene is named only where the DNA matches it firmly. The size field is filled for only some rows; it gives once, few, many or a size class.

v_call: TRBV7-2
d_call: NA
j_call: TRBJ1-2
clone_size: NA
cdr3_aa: CASSSRTGGGYTF
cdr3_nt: TGTGCCAGCAGCTCCCGTACCGGGGGGGGCTACACCTTC

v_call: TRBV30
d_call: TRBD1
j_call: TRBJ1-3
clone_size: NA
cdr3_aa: CAWIDDREGSGNTIYF
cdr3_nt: TGTGCCTGGATAGATGACAGGGAGGGCTCTGGAAACACCATATATTTT

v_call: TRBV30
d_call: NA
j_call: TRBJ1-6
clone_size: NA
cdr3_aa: CAWSGNNSPLHF
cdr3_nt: TGTGCCTGGAGTGGGAACAATTCACCCCTCCACTTT

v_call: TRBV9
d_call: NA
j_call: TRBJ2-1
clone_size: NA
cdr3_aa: CASASGGYNEQFF
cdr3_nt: TGTGCCAGCGCTTCCGGAGGGTACAATGAGCAGTTCTTC

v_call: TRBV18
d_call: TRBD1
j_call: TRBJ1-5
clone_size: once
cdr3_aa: CASSRTLLGQEDQPQHF
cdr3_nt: TGTGCCAGCTCACGGACTCTTTTAGGACAGGAGGATCAGCCCCAGCATTTT

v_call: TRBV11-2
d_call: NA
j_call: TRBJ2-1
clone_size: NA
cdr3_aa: CASSLRGASASTYNEQFF
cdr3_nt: TGTGCCAGCAGCTTACGGGGGGCTAGCGCCTCGACCTACAATGAGCAGTTCTTC

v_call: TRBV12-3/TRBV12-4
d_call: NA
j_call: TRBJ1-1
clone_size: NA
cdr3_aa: CASSLSLNTEAFF
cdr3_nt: TGTGCCAGCAGTTTGAGTCTGAACACTGAAGCTTTCTTT

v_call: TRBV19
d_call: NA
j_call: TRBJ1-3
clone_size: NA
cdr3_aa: CASSILRDTIYF
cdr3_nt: TGTGCCAGTAGTATCCTACGGGACACCATATATTTT

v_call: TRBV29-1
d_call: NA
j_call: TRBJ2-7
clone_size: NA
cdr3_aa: CSGGGSSYEQYF
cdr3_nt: TGCAGCGGTGGAGGGAGCTCCTACGAGCAGTACTTC

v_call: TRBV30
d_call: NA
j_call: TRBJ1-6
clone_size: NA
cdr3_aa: CAWRLPYNSPLHF
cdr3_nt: TGTGCCTGGAGGCTCCCTTATAATTCACCCCTCCACTTT

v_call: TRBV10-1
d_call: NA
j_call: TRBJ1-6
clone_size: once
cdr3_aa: CASSDWDSPLHF
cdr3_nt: TGCGCCAGCAGTGATTGGGATTCACCCCTCCACTTT

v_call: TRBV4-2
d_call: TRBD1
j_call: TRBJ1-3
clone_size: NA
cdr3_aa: CASSQGGPQQGPWNTIYF
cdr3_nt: TGTGCCAGCAGCCAAGGAGGGCCCCAACAGGGGCCCTGGAACACCATATATTTT

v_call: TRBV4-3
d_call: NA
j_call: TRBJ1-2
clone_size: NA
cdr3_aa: CASSQDIPQLSYYGYTF
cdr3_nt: TGCGCCAGCAGCCAAGATATTCCGCAGCTTTCTTATTATGGCTACACCTTC

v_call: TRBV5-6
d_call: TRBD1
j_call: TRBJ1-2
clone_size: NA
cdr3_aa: CASTRTGYSGYTF
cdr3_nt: TGTGCCAGCACCCGGACAGGTTATTCTGGCTACACCTTC

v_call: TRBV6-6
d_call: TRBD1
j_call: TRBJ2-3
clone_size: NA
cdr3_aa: CASSSMGQGLDTQYF
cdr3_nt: TGTGCCAGCAGTTCCATGGGACAGGGACTCGATACGCAGTATTTT

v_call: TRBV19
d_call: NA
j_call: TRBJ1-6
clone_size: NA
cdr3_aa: CASSSILGGYNSPLHF
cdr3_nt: TGTGCCAGTAGTAGTATTCTCGGGGGGTATAATTCACCCCTCCACTTT

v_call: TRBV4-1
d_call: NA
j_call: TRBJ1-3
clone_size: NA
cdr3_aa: CASSPALGTIYF
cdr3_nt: TGCGCCAGCAGCCCCGCTTTGGGCACCATATATTTT

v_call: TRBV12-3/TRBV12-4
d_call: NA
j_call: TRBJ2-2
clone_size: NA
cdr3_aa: CASSFGADRELFF
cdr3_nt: TGTGCCAGCAGTTTCGGGGCAGACCGGGAGCTGTTTTTT

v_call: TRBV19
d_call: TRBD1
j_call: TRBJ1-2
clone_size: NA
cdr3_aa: CASSPGQGLGYTF
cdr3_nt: TGTGCCAGTAGTCCAGGACAGGGATTGGGCTACACCTTC

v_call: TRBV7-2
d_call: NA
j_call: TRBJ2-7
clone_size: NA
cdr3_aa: CASSLTSLYEQYF
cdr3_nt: TGTGCCAGCAGCTTAACTAGCCTATACGAGCAGTACTTC

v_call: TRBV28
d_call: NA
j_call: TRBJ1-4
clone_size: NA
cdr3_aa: CASSLVESNEKLFF
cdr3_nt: TGTGCCAGCAGTTTAGTGGAATCTAATGAAAAACTGTTTTTT

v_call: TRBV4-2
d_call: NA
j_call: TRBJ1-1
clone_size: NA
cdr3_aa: CASSQVGGKYAFF
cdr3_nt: TGTGCCAGCAGCCAAGTTGGGGGGAAGTATGCTTTCTTT

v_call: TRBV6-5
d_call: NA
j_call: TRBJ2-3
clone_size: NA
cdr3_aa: CASISGAGPDTQYF
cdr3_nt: TGTGCCAGCATATCAGGGGCTGGACCAGATACGCAGTATTTT

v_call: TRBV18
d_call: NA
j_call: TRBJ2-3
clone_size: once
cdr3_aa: CASSLSGGRDTQYF
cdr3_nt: TGTGCCAGCTCCCTATCGGGGGGCAGGGATACGCAGTATTTT

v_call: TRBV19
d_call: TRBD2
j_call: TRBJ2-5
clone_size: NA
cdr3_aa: CASSIEITGTTQETQYF
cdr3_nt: TGTGCCAGTAGTATCGAAATCACCGGGACTACGCAAGAGACCCAGTACTTC

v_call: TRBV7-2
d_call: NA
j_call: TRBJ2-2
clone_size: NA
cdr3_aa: CASSLLGQSGELFF
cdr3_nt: TGTGCCAGCAGCTTATTGGGGCAAAGCGGGGAGCTGTTTTTT

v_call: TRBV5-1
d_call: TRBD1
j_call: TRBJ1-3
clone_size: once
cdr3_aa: CASSPSTGGSGNTIYF
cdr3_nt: TGCGCCAGCAGCCCCTCGACAGGGGGCTCTGGAAACACCATATATTTT

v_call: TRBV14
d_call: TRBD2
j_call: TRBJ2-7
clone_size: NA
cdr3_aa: CASSQDTVSGWTYEQYF
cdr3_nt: TGTGCCAGCAGCCAAGACACGGTTAGCGGGTGGACCTACGAGCAGTACTTC

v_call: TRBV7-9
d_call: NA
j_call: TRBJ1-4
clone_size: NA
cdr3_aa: CASSFLSVGEKLFF
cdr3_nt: TGTGCCAGCAGCTTCTTGTCTGTCGGGGAAAAACTGTTTTTT

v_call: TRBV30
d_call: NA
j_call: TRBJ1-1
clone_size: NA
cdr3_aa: CAWSGPRGNTEAFF
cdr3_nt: TGTGCCTGGAGTGGTCCACGGGGAAACACTGAAGCTTTCTTT

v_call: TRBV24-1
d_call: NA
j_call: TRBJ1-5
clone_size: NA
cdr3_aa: CATSAGETEPQHF
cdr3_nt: TGTGCCACCAGTGCAGGGGAGACAGAGCCCCAGCATTTT

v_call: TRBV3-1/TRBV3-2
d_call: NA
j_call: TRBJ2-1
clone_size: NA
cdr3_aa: CASSQDSDRQFF
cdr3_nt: TGTGCCAGCAGCCAAGATTCAGACCGACAGTTCTTC

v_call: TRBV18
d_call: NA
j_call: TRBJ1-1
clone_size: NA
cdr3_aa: CASSLRQTMNTEAFF
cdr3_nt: TGTGCCAGCTCACTTCGACAGACAATGAACACTGAAGCTTTCTTT

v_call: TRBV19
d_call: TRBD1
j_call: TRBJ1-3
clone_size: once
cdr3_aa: CASSSRLGQASGNTIYF
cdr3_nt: TGTGCCAGTAGTAGCCGATTGGGACAGGCCTCTGGAAACACCATATATTTT

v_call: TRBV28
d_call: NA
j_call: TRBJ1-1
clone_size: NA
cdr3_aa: CASSLRDTTEAFF
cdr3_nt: TGTGCCAGCAGTCTGCGGGACACTACTGAAGCTTTCTTT

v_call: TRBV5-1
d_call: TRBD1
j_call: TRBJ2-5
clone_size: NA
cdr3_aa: CASSSRTGGETQYF
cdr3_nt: TGCGCCAGCAGCTCCCGGACAGGGGGAGAGACCCAGTACTTC

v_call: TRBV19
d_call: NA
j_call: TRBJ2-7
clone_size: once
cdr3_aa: CASRTYEQYF
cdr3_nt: TGTGCCAGTAGGACCTACGAGCAGTACTTC

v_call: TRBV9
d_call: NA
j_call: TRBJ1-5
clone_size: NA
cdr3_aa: CASSVDVGSNQPQHF
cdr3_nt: TGTGCCAGCAGCGTAGACGTGGGTAGCAATCAGCCCCAGCATTTT

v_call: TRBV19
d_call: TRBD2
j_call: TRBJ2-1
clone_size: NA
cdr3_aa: CASRLRGGAYNEQFF
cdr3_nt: TGTGCCAGTAGGCTACGGGGGGGCGCCTACAATGAGCAGTTCTTC

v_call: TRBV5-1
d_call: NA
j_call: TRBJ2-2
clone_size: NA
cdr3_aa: CASREPGVVTGELFF
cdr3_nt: TGCGCCAGCAGGGAACCAGGGGTTGTCACCGGGGAGCTGTTTTTT

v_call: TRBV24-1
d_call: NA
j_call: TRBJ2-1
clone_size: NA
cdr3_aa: CATSDLGGYNSYNEQFF
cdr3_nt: TGTGCCACCAGTGATTTAGGAGGGTATAACTCCTACAATGAGCAGTTCTTC

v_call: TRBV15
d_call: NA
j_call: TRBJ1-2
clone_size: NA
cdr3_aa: CATSRLDRGTRGGYTF
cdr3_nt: TGTGCCACCAGCAGACTGGACAGAGGAACCCGCGGGGGCTACACCTTC

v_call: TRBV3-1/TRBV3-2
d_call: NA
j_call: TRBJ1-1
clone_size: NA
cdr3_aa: CASSNTLNTEAFF
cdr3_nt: TGTGCCAGCAGCAACACACTGAACACTGAAGCTTTCTTT

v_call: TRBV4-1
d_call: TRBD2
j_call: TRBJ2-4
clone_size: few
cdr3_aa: CASSQDEAGGLKNIQYF
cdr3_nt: TGCGCCAGCAGCCAAGACGAGGCGGGGGGCCTTAAAAACATTCAGTACTTC

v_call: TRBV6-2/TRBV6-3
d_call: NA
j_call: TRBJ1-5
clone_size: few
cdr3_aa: CASSRLYQPQHF
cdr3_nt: TGTGCCAGCAGCAGGTTGTATCAGCCCCAGCATTTT

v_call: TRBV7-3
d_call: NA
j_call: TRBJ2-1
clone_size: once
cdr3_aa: CASSLLPGHPAGNEQFF
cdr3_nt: TGTGCCAGCAGCTTACTGCCGGGACACCCCGCGGGAAATGAGCAGTTCTTC

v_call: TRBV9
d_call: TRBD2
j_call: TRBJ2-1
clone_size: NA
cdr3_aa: CASSVGLAGGNEQFF
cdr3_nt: TGTGCCAGCAGCGTAGGACTAGCGGGGGGCAATGAGCAGTTCTTC

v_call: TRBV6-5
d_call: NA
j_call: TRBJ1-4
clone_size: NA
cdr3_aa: CASTELANEKLFF
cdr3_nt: TGTGCCAGTACTGAGCTAGCTAATGAAAAACTGTTTTTT

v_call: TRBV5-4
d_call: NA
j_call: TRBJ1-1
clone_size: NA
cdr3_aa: CASSLGGGSSEAFF
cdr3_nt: TGTGCCAGCAGCTTGGGGGGTGGGAGCTCTGAAGCTTTCTTT

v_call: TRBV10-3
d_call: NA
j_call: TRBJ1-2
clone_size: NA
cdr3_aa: CAISEGAVSLGYTF
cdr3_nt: TGTGCCATCAGTGAGGGTGCGGTCAGTCTAGGCTACACCTTC

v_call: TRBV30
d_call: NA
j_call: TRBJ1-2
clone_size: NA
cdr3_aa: CAWSESWGYGYTF
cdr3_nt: TGTGCCTGGAGTGAATCTTGGGGCTATGGCTACACCTTC

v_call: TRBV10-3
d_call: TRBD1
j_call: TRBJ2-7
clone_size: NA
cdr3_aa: CAISDRTGVPNEQYF
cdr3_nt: TGTGCCATCAGTGATCGGACAGGGGTACCGAACGAGCAGTACTTC

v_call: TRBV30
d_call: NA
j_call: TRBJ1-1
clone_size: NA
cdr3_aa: CAWSRTDLGNTEAFF
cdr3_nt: TGTGCCTGGAGCCGAACGGATCTGGGGAACACTGAAGCTTTCTTT

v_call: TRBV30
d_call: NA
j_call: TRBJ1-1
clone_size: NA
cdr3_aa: CAQTLGQGLNTEAFF
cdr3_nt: TGTGCCCAAACCCTGGGACAAGGACTGAACACTGAAGCTTTCTTT

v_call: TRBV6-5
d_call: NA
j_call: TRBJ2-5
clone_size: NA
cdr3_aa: CASSLQETQYF
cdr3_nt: TGTGCCAGCAGCTTACAAGAGACCCAGTACTTC